This entry is about one TCR beta chain. The sample comes from a study of blood T cells in healthy people across ages. Then a second PCR, running about 6 to 12 cycles, was carried out with a sample-barcoded 5' primer and a J-beta primer mix. TCRdb reprocessed the 5' RACE reads via MiXCR and lists one record per CDR3 protein. This repertoire shows about 1.5 million distinct CDR3 sequences, under 55% found once; its top ten account for approximately 4.1%. CDR3 length equals 11 residues. After removal of 6 bases from V and 11 bases from J, the junction contained 6 bases not matched to a gene. Germline V gene sequence: CDR1 SNHLY, CDR2 FYNNEI.

The chain combines TRBV2 with TRBJ1-1; 7 bases fit TRBD1. The TCR sequence derives from a woman between 18 and 30 years old in good health. The sample taken for sequencing was blood. The CDR3 spells CASRIQGRAFF. The CDR3 DNA sequence: TGTGCCAGCAGGATACAGGGGCGCGCTTTCTTT.